The T cell receptor (beta chain) under discussion was sequenced for a study of blood T cell repertoires in COVID-19. Study-wide context: PBMCs, B-cell-depleted T cells, or T cells provided the cDNA or gDNA that made up the material.

In the study's own analysis: The authors estimated nucleated cell counts from reference gene primer amplification. This table comes from immunoSEQ multiplex PCR, and its TCRdb copy is limited to in-frame clones, with some not included. From that table come the V and J calls and clone size; the DNA was used to work out D and trimming. The table includes a few hundred thousand clones, approximately 87% detected once. Per germline, CDR1 SGHTA and CDR2 FQGTGA. The CDR3 contains 16 residues. J lost 4 bases, V lost 5 bases, and 13 bases had no gene match. This clone was seen only once. The clonotype was recovered from a woman aged 50 to 60 with acute or convalescent COVID-19. This chain joins TRBV7-3 and TRBJ2-7; 8 bases line up with TRBD2. The material sequenced was peripheral blood. DNA of the CDR3: TGTGCCAGCAGCGCCCCGGAGAGCCGCGGGGGGTACGAGCAGTACTTC. Encoded protein: CASSAPESRGGYEQYF.